This T cell receptor (beta chain) was identified during a study of graft-versus-host responses after intestinal transplantation. The table came from immunoSEQ multiplex PCR; TCRdb's copy has only in-frame clones and leaves some out. The data show about 73,000 clones, roughly 89% seen once. General study findings and limits: GvH clone levels peaked in circulation, and this peak was associated with early post-transplant HvG declines. Recipient marrow contained GvH clones, some of which appeared first in ileum or blood.

This clone turned up a few times. The target antigen is unknown. V was cut by 2 bases and J by 0 bases, with 8 bases left in between. CDR3 size: 15 residues. The V gene's germline CDR1 is MNHEY and CDR2 SVGAGI. This chain links TRBV6-5 with TRBJ1-3; D call uncertain. This clonotype was obtained from a human donor who was the organ donor for an intestinal transplant. Source: unstimulated CD8+ T cells sorted from spleen or lymph node cells, taken before transplant. CDR3 nucleotides: TGTGCCAGCAGTTACCGCCAGGACTCTGGAAACACCATATATTTT. Its protein product is CASSYRQDSGNTIYF.